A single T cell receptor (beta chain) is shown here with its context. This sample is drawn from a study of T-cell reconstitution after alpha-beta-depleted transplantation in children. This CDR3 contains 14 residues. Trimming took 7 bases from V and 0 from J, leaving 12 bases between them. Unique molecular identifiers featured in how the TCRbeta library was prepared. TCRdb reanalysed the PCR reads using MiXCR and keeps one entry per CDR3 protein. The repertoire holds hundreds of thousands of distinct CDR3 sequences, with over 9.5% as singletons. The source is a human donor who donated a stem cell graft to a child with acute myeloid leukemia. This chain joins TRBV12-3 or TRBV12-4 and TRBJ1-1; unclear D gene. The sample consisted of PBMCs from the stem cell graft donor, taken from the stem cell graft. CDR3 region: CASKTGEMNTEAFF. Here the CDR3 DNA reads TGTGCCAGCAAAACCGGGGAAATGAACACTGAAGCTTTCTTT.